This TCR beta chain stems from a study of OX40 agonist ivuxolimab in advanced cancers. Study context: Among those treated, three patients had partial responses, one with hepatocellular carcinoma and two with cutaneous melanoma.

Measured with immunoSEQ multiplex PCR; TCRdb has only the in-frame clones, and not every one. Of 60,000 to 85,000 clones listed, around 85% are singletons. Study-wide points: The mean number of expanded clones was higher in CD8+ T cells than in CD4+.

With respect to this clone: Its antigen is undetermined.

V gave up 5 bases and J gave up 4 bases, with 22 bases separating them. Germline V CDR1 and CDR2: SGHRS, YFSETQ. The CDR3 contains 17 residues. Autoimmune disease history or systemic immunosuppression meant exclusion. The chain has TRBV5-1 and TRBJ2-1; D is perhaps TRBD1 (5 bases). The sequence was collected from an adult with an advanced solid tumor such as melanoma, head and neck, liver or kidney cancer. Sequenced here: CD4+ or CD8+ T cells sorted from blood, sampled in a trial of the OX40 agonist ivuxolimab. The CDR3 here is CASSLATATVGYNEQFF. In nucleotides, the CDR3 is TGCGCCAGCAGTCTTGCGACAGCGACCGTTGGGTACAATGAGCAGTTCTTC.